This entry concerns a single T cell receptor beta chain. The source of the sample is a study of T cell responses to AZD1222 COVID-19 vaccine. Profiling relied on immunoSEQ multiplex PCR, and the TCRdb table lists in-frame clones only, not all of them. This sample yields about 150,000 clones, of which 90% are seen a single time; around 1.9% belongs to the top ten. With 4 bases removed from V and 0 bases from J, the gap between germline ends came to 10 bases. Germline CDR1 reads SGHDT; CDR2 reads YYEEEE. The CDR3 spans 14 residues. The sequence derives from an adult in good health. This chain connects TRBV5-6 to TRBJ1-1; D is undetermined. The sample here was peripheral blood, taken on day 0 of AZD1222 vaccination. CDR3 amino acids: CASSPSWVNTEAFF. The CDR3 nucleotides are TGTGCCAGCAGCCCGAGTTGGGTGAACACTGAAGCTTTCTTT. Full variable domain (rest looked up from reference TRBV5-6 and TRBJ1-1): DAGVTQSPTHLIKTRGQQVTLRCSPKSGHDTVSWYQQALGQGPQFIFQYYEEEERQRGNFPDRFSGHQFPNYSSELNVNALLLGDSALYLCASSPSWVNTEAFFGQGTRLTVV.